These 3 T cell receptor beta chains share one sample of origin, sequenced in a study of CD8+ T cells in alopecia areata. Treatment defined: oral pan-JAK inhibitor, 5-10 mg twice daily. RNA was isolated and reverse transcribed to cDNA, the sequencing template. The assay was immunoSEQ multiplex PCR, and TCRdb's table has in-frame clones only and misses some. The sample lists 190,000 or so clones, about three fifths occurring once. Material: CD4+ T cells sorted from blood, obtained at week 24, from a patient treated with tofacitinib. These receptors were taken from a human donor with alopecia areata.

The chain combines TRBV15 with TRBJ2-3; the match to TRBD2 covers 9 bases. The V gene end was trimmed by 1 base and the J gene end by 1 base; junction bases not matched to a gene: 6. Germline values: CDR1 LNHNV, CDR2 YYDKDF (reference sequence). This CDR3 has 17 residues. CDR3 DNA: TGTGCCACCAGCAGAGGAGGGATAGCGGGAGGCACAGATACGCAGTATTTT. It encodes CATSRGGIAGGTDTQYF.

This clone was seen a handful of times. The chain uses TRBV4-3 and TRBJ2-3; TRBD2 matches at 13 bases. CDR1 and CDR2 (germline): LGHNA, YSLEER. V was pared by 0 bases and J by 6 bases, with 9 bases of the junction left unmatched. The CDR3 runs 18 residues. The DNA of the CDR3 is TGCGCCAGCAGCCAAGAACCGCTAGGACTAGCGGGGGAGGATACGCAGTATTTT. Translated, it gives CASSQEPLGLAGEDTQYF.

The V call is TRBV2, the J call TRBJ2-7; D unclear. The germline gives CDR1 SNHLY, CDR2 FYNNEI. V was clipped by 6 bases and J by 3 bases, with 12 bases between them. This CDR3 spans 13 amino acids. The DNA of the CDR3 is TGTGCCAGCAGAGTCGAGGCAGGCTACGAGCAGTACTTC. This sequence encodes CASRVEAGYEQYF. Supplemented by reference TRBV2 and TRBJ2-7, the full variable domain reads EPEVTQTPSHQVTQMGQEVILRCVPISNHLYFYWYRQILGQKVEFLVSFYNNEISEKSEIFDDQFSVERPDGSNFTLKIRSTKLEDSAMYFCASRVEAGYEQYFGPGTRLTVT.